This TCR beta chain appears in the sequencing data of a study of early T cells in non-severe SARS-CoV-2 infection. Points from the study as a whole: VDJdb-based matching was biased toward anti-spike CD8 responses and missed private and CD4 specificities.

Many counts were recorded for this clonotype. Its antigen is unknown. Tagging with unique molecular identifiers was applied to individual cDNA molecules. TCRdb re-called the 5' RACE reads with MiXCR, one entry per CDR3 protein. The data show tens of thousands of distinct CDR3 sequences, with over 3% seen just once and about 3% held by the top ten. This clonotype was obtained from an adult who was a healthcare worker with PCR-confirmed SARS-CoV-2 infection or an uninfected control (not recorded which). Sequencing input: whole blood.

The CDR3, as DNA: TGTGCCAGCACCCCTGGACTAGCGGGAAGGGAGACCCAGTACTTC. This sequence encodes CASTPGLAGRETQYF. The rearrangement links TRBV12-3 or TRBV12-4 to TRBJ2-5; 12 nucleotides match TRBD2. Trimming removed 7 bases from V and 5 bases from J; junction bases left unmatched: 8. This CDR3 has 15 residues.